Sequencing of this T cell receptor (beta chain) was carried out in a study of blood T cell repertoires in COVID-19. Study at large: Material from acute and convalescent COVID-19 was sourced from the United States, Italy and Spain.

This CDR3 spans 16 amino acids. CDR1 and CDR2 from the germline V gene are SGHTA and FQGNSA. V lost 1 base to trimming and J lost 5 bases, with 16 bases between them. This table comes from immunoSEQ multiplex PCR, and its TCRdb copy is limited to in-frame clones, with some not included. The sample has approximately 190,000 clones, about 86% seen once. Living in under 30 US areas, the participants were between roughly 18 and 89 years of age. Participant-reported clinical history was the basis for cohort assignment. All recovered Cohort 3 donors got two negative PCRs, got clearance, or saw symptom resolution.

The sample taken for sequencing was PBMCs or T cells enriched from blood (not recorded which). The genes are TRBV7-2 and TRBJ2-3, with D perhaps TRBD2 (6 bases). This TCR was recovered from a man aged 40-49 years who had recovered from COVID-19. The CDR3 nucleotides read TGTGCCAGCAGCTTAGGTAGCGGCGGGTGGGGAGATACGCAGTATTTT. This codes for CASSLGSGGWGDTQYF.